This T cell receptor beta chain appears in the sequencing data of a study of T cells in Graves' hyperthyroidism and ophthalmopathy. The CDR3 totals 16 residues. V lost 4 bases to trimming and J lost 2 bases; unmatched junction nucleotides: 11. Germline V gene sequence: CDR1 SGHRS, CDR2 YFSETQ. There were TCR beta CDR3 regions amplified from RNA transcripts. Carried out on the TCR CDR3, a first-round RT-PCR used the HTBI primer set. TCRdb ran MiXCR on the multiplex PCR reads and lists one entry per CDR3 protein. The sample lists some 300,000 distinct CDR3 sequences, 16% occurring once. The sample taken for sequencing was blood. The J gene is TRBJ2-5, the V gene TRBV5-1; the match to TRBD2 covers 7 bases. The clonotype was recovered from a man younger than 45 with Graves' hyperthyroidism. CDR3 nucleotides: TGCGCCAGCAGCCCTCTAGGGAGGGGAGATCAAGAGACCCAGTACTTC. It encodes CASSPLGRGDQETQYF.